This T cell receptor beta chain is from a study of shared clonotypes between healthy human individuals. As for the study in general: Per-donor plates numbered three CD4 naive, three CD4 memory, two CD8 naive and one CD8 memory. Study-wide results and caveats: Compared with clonotypes that all four donors shared, non-shared clonotypes had lower generation probabilities.

This clone was recorded once. Its specificity is not known. The study drew all its donors from Caucasian adults living in Nashville, Tennessee. Investigators divided CD4+ cells into CD45RA+ naive and CD45RA-negative memory subsets. The method was immunoSEQ multiplex PCR; TCRdb's version includes in-frame clones alone and lacks a portion of them. The sample gives about 2.4 million clones, roughly 93% of which show up once; roughly 0.39% is in the top ten. This CDR3 is built from 14 residues. The germline V gene encodes CDR1 MNHEY and CDR2 SVGAGI. The V end lost 6 bases, the J end lost 3 bases, and 14 bases lay between the germline ends.

This chain joins TRBV6-5 and TRBJ1-1; perhaps TRBD1 as D (5 bases). The source material was naive CD4+ T cells from PBMCs. Subset: CD45RA+ positively selected. The TCR comes from a man in his late teens or twenties in good health. Some clones in this sample may be carry-over from other donors' samples. CDR3 region: CASRRNQGDTEAFF. The CDR3 DNA sequence: TGTGCCAGCAGGCGCAATCAGGGAGACACTGAAGCTTTCTTT.